The rows below give T cell receptor beta chains drawn from one sample of a study of blood T cells in healthy people across ages. TCRdb processed the 5' RACE reads anew with MiXCR; each CDR3 protein has one entry. This table has 900,000 to 950,000 distinct CDR3 sequences, 29% appearing once. Separately, the same data were catalogued under a study of T cells of mothers and their children.

The material sequenced was blood. These TCRs come from a woman aged 40 to 49 in good health. Both conserved end residues are part of each CDR3. A D gene is named only where the DNA matches it firmly. Clone size is given for some rows only: seen once, a few or many times, or a class if the clone is expanded.

few,-,TRBV3-1,TRBJ1-3,CASSLGISGNTIYF,TGTGCCAGCAGCCTGGGTATCTCTGGAAACACCATATATTTT
few,TRBD1,TRBV20-1,TRBJ1-1,CSASSTGRGAFF,TGCAGTGCTAGTTCGACAGGGCGGGGAGCTTTCTTT
-,TRBD1,TRBV28,TRBJ1-4,CASSLPGTGIKKLFF,TGTGCCAGCAGTTTACCCGGGACAGGGATTAAAAAACTGTTTTTT
-,TRBD1,TRBV12-3/TRBV12-4,TRBJ1-2,CASSFPAGQGGYTF,TGTGCCAGCAGTTTTCCCGCCGGACAGGGCGGCTACACCTTC
few,TRBD2,TRBV7-7,TRBJ2-2,CASSLTSGGTGELFF,TGTGCTAGCAGCCTAACTAGCGGGGGGACCGGGGAGCTGTTTTTT
-,-,TRBV11-2,TRBJ1-6,CASSAGQPGALHF,TGTGCCAGCAGCGCAGGACAGCCAGGAGCCCTCCACTTT
-,-,TRBV28,TRBJ2-1,CASSLPTSFETQFF,TGTGCCAGCAGCTTACCGACTAGTTTCGAGACCCAGTTCTTC
few,-,TRBV11-3,TRBJ2-5,CASSFPGNEQYF,TGTGCCAGCAGCTTCCCGGGCAATGAGCAGTACTTC
-,-,TRBV4-1,TRBJ1-1,CASSQDRNRGIVAFF,TGCGCCAGCAGCCAAGATAGGAACAGAGGGATTGTGGCTTTCTTT
few,-,TRBV5-1,TRBJ2-5,CASSLGGLTTPHKETQYF,TGCGCCAGCAGCTTGGGGGGCCTCACAACCCCTCACAAAGAGACCCAGTACTTC
-,TRBD1,TRBV24-1,TRBJ2-3,CATSDSEVGQGGPDTQYF,TGTGCCACCAGTGATTCCGAGGTTGGACAGGGGGGGCCAGATACGCAGTATTTT
few,-,TRBV7-9,TRBJ1-1,CASSVDSLMNTEAFF,TGTGCCAGCAGCGTGGACAGTTTAATGAACACTGAAGCTTTCTTT
few,-,TRBV3-1,TRBJ1-1,CASSQDGVGNTEAFF,TGTGCCAGCAGCCAAGATGGAGTAGGGAACACTGAAGCTTTCTTT
few,-,TRBV20-1,TRBJ2-1,CSARERAINEQFF,TGCAGTGCTAGAGAAAGGGCCATCAATGAGCAGTTCTTC
-,-,TRBV20-1,TRBJ1-5,CSATFGERSNQPQHF,TGCAGTGCTACTTTCGGAGAGAGGAGCAATCAGCCCCAGCATTTT
many,-,TRBV5-1,TRBJ2-7,CASSSTTSSIEQYF,TGCGCCAGCAGCTCAACAACTTCGTCCATTGAGCAGTACTTC
-,-,TRBV9,TRBJ2-3,CASNGFGGFRTDTQYF,TGTGCCAGCAACGGCTTTGGGGGGTTTCGCACAGATACGCAGTATTTT
-,TRBD2,TRBV2,TRBJ2-1,CASSSAGRRGWDEQFF,TGTGCCAGCAGCTCAGCGGGACGGCGGGGATGGGATGAGCAGTTCTTC
-,-,TRBV20-1,TRBJ2-7,CSARAYLRTYEQYF,TGCAGTGCTAGAGCATATTTGAGGACCTACGAGCAGTACTTC
few,-,TRBV20-1,TRBJ2-1,CSAGGQSLGEQFF,TGCAGTGCTGGCGGACAGTCCCTCGGGGAGCAGTTCTTC
once,TRBD2,TRBV3-1,TRBJ2-3,CASSQVGGGTTDTQYF,TGTGCCAGCAGCCAAGTCGGCGGGGGGACCACAGATACGCAGTATTTT
-,-,TRBV19,TRBJ2-5,CASSIGTVPRTQYF,TGTGCCAGTAGTATAGGGACAGTCCCAAGGACCCAGTACTTC
-,-,TRBV3-1,TRBJ2-1,CASSQDQWNEQFF,TGTGCCAGCAGCCAGGACCAGTGGAATGAGCAGTTCTTC
-,-,TRBV7-2,TRBJ1-4,CASSLDFGEEEKLFF,TGTGCCAGCAGCTTAGATTTCGGGGAGGAGGAAAAACTGTTTTTT
-,TRBD2,TRBV6-2/TRBV6-3,TRBJ2-1,CASSSERGVYNEQFF,TGTGCCAGCAGTTCCGAGCGGGGGGTTTACAATGAGCAGTTCTTC